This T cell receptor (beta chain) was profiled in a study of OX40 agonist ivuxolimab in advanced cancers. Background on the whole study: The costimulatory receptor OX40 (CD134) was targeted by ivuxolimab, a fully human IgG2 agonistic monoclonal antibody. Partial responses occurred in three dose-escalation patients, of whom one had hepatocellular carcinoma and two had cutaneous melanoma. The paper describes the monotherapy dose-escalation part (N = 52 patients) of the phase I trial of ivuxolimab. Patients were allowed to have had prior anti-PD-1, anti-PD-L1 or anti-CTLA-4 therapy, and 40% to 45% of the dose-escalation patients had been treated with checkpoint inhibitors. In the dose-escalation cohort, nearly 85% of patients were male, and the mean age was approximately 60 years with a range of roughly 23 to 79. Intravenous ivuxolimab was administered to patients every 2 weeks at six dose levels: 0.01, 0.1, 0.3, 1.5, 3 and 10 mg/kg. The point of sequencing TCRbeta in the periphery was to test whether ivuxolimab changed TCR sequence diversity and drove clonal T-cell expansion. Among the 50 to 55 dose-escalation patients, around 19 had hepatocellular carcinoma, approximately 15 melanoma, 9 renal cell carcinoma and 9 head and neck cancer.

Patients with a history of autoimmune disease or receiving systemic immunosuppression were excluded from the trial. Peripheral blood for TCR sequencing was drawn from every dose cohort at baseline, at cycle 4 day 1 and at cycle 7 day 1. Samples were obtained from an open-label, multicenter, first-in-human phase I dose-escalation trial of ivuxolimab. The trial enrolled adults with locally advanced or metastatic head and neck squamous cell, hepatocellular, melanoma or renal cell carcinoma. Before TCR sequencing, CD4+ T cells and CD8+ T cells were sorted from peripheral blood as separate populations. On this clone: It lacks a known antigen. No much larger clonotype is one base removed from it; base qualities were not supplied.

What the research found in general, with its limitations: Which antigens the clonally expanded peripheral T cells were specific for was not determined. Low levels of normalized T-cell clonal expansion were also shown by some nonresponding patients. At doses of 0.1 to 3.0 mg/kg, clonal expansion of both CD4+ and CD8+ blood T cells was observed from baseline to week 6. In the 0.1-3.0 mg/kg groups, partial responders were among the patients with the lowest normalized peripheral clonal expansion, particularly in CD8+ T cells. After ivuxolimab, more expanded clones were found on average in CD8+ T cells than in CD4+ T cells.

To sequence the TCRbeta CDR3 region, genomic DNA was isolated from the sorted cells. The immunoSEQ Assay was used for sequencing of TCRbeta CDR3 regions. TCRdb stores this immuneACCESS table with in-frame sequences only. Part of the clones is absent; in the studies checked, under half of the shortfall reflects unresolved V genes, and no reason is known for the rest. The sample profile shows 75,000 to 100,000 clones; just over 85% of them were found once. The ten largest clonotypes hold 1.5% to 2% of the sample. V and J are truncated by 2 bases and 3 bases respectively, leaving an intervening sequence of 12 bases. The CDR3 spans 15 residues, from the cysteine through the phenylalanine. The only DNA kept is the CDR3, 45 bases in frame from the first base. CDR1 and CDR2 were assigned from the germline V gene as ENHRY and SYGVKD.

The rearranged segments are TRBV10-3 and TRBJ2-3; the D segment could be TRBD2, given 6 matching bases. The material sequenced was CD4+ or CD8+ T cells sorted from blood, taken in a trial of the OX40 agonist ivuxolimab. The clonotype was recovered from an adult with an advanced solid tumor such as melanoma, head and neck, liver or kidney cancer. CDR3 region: CAISEGGSGTDTQYF. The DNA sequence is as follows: TGTGCCATCAGTGAGGGGGGGAGCGGGACAGATACGCAGTATTTT.